Presented here are 9 T cell receptor beta chains from one specimen sequenced in a study of CD8+ T cells in alopecia areata. RNA was isolated and reverse transcribed to cDNA, the sequencing template. Sequenced by immunoSEQ multiplex PCR; TCRdb stores in-frame clones only, minus some. The sample carries about 200,000 clones, 45% to 70% recorded once. The material sequenced was CD8+ T cells sorted from blood. The receptors here all came from a human donor in good health.

V is TRBV6-5 and J is TRBJ2-7; TRBD2 aligns across 13 bases. The CDR3 length is 16 residues. The germline V gene encodes CDR1 MNHEY and CDR2 SVGAGI. V lost 2 bases, J lost 3 bases, and 4 bases stayed unmatched. DNA of the CDR3: TGTGCCAGCAGTTACCCCGGACTAGCGGGGGTCTACGAGCAGTACTTC. Amino acids: CASSYPGLAGVYEQYF.

The chain links TRBV4-1 to TRBJ1-1; D gene uncertain. V gave up 0 bases and J gave up 1 base, with 9 bases separating them. The CDR3 contains 15 residues. Germline lookup yields CDR1 MGHRA and CDR2 YSYEKL. The CDR3 loop reads CASSQEAQENTEAFF. CDR3 nucleotides: TGCGCCAGCAGCCAAGAGGCGCAGGAGAACACTGAAGCTTTCTTT.

The chain recombines TRBV7-9 with TRBJ2-7; D unresolved. CDR1 is SEHNR, CDR2 FQNEAQ, per germline (reference sequence). CDR3 size: 15 residues. Trimming removed 1 base at V and 0 bases at J, with 10 bases between. The CDR3 DNA sequence: TGTGCCAGCAGCTTAGAACCCGTTAGCTCCTACGAGCAGTACTTC. It specifies CASSLEPVSSYEQYF. Full variable domain (rest looked up from reference TRBV7-9 and TRBJ2-7): DTGVSQNPRHKITKRGQNVTFRCDPISEHNRLYWYRQTLGQGPEFLTYFQNEAQLEKSRLLSDRFSAERPKGSFSTLEIQRTEQGDSAMYLCASSLEPVSSYEQYFGPGTRLTVT.

This clone appeared a few times. The chain joins TRBV9 to TRBJ2-7; D could derive from TRBD1 or TRBD2 (5 bases each). Germline CDR1 is SGDLS and CDR2 is YYNGEE. The CDR3 covers 13 residues. The V end was cut by 5 bases, the J end by 7 bases, with 16 bases between. The CDR3 bases are TGTGCCAGCAGTCCAGGGAGCCAAGGGGAGCAGTACTTC. It is translated as CASSPGSQGEQYF.

This clone was seen just once. The chain carries TRBV13 and TRBJ1-5; no clear D gene. The CDR3 sequence is 15 residues long. CDR1 is PRHDT and CDR2 is FYEKMQ in the germline V gene (reference sequence). Between the trimmed V and J ends, which lost 0 bases and 1 base, there was a span of 7 bases. CDR3 loop: CASSLGVGSNQPQHF. For the CDR3, the DNA is TGTGCCAGCAGCTTAGGTGTCGGAAGCAATCAGCCCCAGCATTTT.

V and J are TRBV5-1 and TRBJ2-5; 8 nucleotides align to TRBD2. Trimming at V came to 3 bases and at J to 2 bases, leaving 6 bases not matched to a gene. Germline V gives CDR1 SGHRS, CDR2 YFSETQ. This CDR3 is 15 amino acids long. CDR3 protein: CASSYTSSGQETQYF. The CDR3 DNA is TGCGCCAGCAGCTATACTTCTAGCGGGCAAGAGACCCAGTACTTC.

The chain carries TRBV25-1 and TRBJ2-3; no clear D gene. The CDR3 covers 16 residues. CDR1 MGHDK and CDR2 SYGVNS come from the germline V gene. V shed 6 bases and J shed 8 bases, with 24 bases lying between them. CDR3 DNA: TGTGCCAGCAGCCTGATATCCGGGCCGTCAGGCTTTACGCAGTATTTT. It specifies CASSLISGPSGFTQYF.

The table lists this clone with a few counts. This rearrangement joins TRBV2 to TRBJ2-1, with TRBD2 identical over 10 bases. There are 16 residues in the CDR3. With V trimmed by 0 bases and J by 7 bases, 6 bases remained unmatched. The V gene's germline CDR1 is SNHLY and CDR2 FYNNEI. The DNA of the CDR3 is TGTGCCAGCAGTGAAGCGCAAGCGGGGGGGCGTAATGAGCAGTTCTTC. Translation gives CASSEAQAGGRNEQFF. The full variable domain, completed using reference TRBV2 and TRBJ2-1, is EPEVTQTPSHQVTQMGQEVILRCVPISNHLYFYWYRQILGQKVEFLVSFYNNEISEKSEIFDDQFSVERPDGSNFTLKIRSTKLEDSAMYFCASSEAQAGGRNEQFFGPGTRLTVL.

This clone is medium-sized (0.01 to 0.1%). J is TRBJ1-1 and V is TRBV4-1; a possible D gene is TRBD1 (6 bases). V lost 1 base to trimming and J lost 1 base, with 16 bases between them. Germline V CDR1 and CDR2: MGHRA, YSYEKL. This CDR3 region has 17 residues. The CDR3 region has the DNA TGCGCCAGCAGCCAAGTGGGGAATGTGGACAGGAACACTGAAGCTTTCTTT. This gives the protein CASSQVGNVDRNTEAFF.